This TCR beta chain stems from a study of blood T cell repertoires in COVID-19. Study-level information: Acute-phase and convalescent COVID-19 samples originated in the United States, Italy and Spain.

The germline gives CDR1 MNHEY, CDR2 SMNVEV (reference sequence). V shed 8 bases, J shed 8 bases, and the junction held 9 bases outside the gene matches. The CDR3 has 14 residues. Here immunoSEQ multiplex PCR was the method, and the copy in TCRdb shows in-frame clones only, minus some. The repertoire holds under 350,000 clones, under 90% seen once, with 9.4% in the top ten. This receptor was identified in a woman in her 50s who had recovered from COVID-19. The rearrangement joins TRBV27 to TRBJ2-1, with TRBD1 matching 10 bases. Sequences were obtained from peripheral blood. CDR3 coding DNA: TGTGCCAGCGGAACGACAGGGGGCGCAGATGAGCAGTTCTTC. This gives the protein CASGTTGGADEQFF.